This entry lists 18 T cell receptor beta chains sequenced from one sample in a study of blood T cells in healthy people across ages. Alongside a J-beta primer mix, a sample-barcoded 5' primer served in a second PCR lasting about 6 to 12 cycles. TCRdb recomputed calls from the 5' RACE reads with MiXCR, one row per CDR3 protein. The sample shows some 780,000 distinct CDR3 sequences, 56% of them seen only once. The sequenced sample was blood. The receptors stem from a man aged 35 to 55 in good health.

The chain carries TRBV20-1 and TRBJ1-5, with D perhaps matching TRBD1 (6 bases). V was clipped by 4 bases and J by 13 bases, with 17 bases between them. The V gene's germline CDR1 is DFQATT and CDR2 SNEGSKA (reference sequence). The CDR3 runs to 12 residues. DNA for the CDR3: TGCAGTGCTACAGGGGCGGCAGATACGCAGCATTTT. Translated: CSATGAADTQHF.

This chain joins TRBV21-1 and TRBJ1-2. TRBV21-1 is a pseudogene. The CDR3 is made up of 12 amino acids. The CDR3 nucleotides read TGTGCCAGCAGCAAAGTACGGGATGGCTACGCCTTC. Residues: CASSKVRDGYAF.

This chain uses TRBV27 with TRBJ2-6, with 8 bases lining up with TRBD1. Germline CDR1 and CDR2: MNHEY and SMNVEV (reference sequence). The CDR3 is 17 amino acids. J gave up 0 bases and V 6 bases, and 7 bases lay outside the gene matches. This CDR3 is CASRIDRGASGANVLTF. For the CDR3, the DNA is TGTGCCAGCAGGATAGACAGGGGAGCCTCTGGGGCCAACGTCCTGACTTTC.

This clonotype was seen more than once but under ten times. This chain connects TRBV15 to TRBJ2-5; unclear D gene. Trimming stripped 0 bases from V and 3 bases from J, with 5 bases between. CDR1 is LNHNV, CDR2 YYDKDF, per germline (reference sequence). The CDR3 runs to 13 residues. CDR3: CATSRDREETQYF. Here the CDR3 DNA reads TGTGCCACCAGCAGAGACCGAGAAGAGACCCAGTACTTC. The variable domain in full, completed from reference TRBV15 and TRBJ2-5, reads DAMVIQNPRYQVTQFGKPVTLSCSQTLNHNVMYWYQQKSSQAPKLLFHYYDKDFNNEADTPDNFQSRRPNTSFCFLDIRSPGLGDTAMYLCATSRDREETQYFGPGTRLLVL.

The chain uses TRBV5-1 and TRBJ2-3, with 14 bases fitting TRBD2. Per the germline V gene, CDR1 is SGHRS and CDR2 is YFSETQ. The CDR3 runs 16 residues. V was pared by 5 bases and J by 4 bases, with 6 bases of the junction left unmatched. The CDR3 coding sequence is TGCGCCAGCAGGGCTGGGACTAGCGGGAGCCCAGATACGCAGTATTTT. Translated: CASRAGTSGSPDTQYF.

This sequence joins TRBV20-1 and TRBJ2-3; perhaps TRBD1 as D (6 bases). The CDR3 has 23 amino acids. V lost 4 bases and J lost 2, with 40 bases in between. Germline V gene data show CDR1 as DFQATT and CDR2 as SNEGSKA (reference sequence). The CDR3 sequence: CSANPAYTTTGWSSPGDTDTQYF. The CDR3 coding sequence is TGCAGTGCTAACCCTGCGTACACAACCACAGGGTGGTCATCCCCCGGTGACACAGATACGCAGTATTTT.

The chain combines TRBV20-1 with TRBJ2-5, with 16 bases identical to TRBD2. Unmatched junction bases numbered 10, after V lost 5 bases and J lost 4 bases. The CDR3 loop spans 17 amino acids. Germline values: CDR1 DFQATT, CDR2 SNEGSKA (reference sequence). CDR3 nucleotide sequence: TGCAGTGCTCTACCGGGACTAGCGGGAGGGCCGTTAGAGACCCAGTACTTC. It yields the protein CSALPGLAGGPLETQYF.

The genes are TRBV28 and TRBJ2-7; D is possibly TRBD1 (6 bases). This CDR3 comprises 16 residues. Germline CDR1 is MDHEN and CDR2 is SYDVKM. V was pared by 2 bases and J by 3 bases, with 17 bases between. In DNA form, the CDR3 reads TGTGCCAGCAGTTTAAACCCCAGGGGCCGCAACTACGAGCAGTACTTC. Residues: CASSLNPRGRNYEQYF.

This sequence joins TRBV29-1 and TRBJ1-2, with 12 bases aligning to TRBD1. The CDR3 has 16 residues. The V gene end was trimmed by 4 bases and the J gene end by 0 bases; junction bases not matched to a gene: 6. Germline V gene lookup returns CDR1 SQVTM and CDR2 ANQGSEA. Here the CDR3 reads CSVGGQGAPTNYGYTF. CDR3 DNA: TGCAGCGTTGGGGGACAGGGGGCTCCTACTAACTATGGCTACACCTTC.

J is TRBJ2-7 and V is TRBV28, with 8 bases fitting TRBD1. V was clipped by 5 bases and J by 1 base; unmatched bases: 7. Germline V gene sequence: CDR1 MDHEN, CDR2 SYDVKM. CDR3 length: 15 amino acids. The CDR3 coding sequence is TGTGCCAGCAGTGCACCGGGACAGGTTTCCTACGAGCAGTACTTC. It encodes CASSAPGQVSYEQYF.

This clonotype was observed many times. J is TRBJ2-1 and V is TRBV29-1, with 8 bases fitting TRBD2. Germline assignment: CDR1 SQVTM and CDR2 ANQGSEA. The CDR3 sequence is 13 residues long. J was trimmed by 6 bases and V by 3 bases; bases with no gene match: 4. CDR3 nucleotides: TGCAGCGTTGACGGACTAGCCTCCAATGAGCAGTTCTTC. Translating it yields CSVDGLASNEQFF.

The chain combines TRBV12-3 or TRBV12-4 with TRBJ2-7; tentatively, D is TRBD2 (6 bases). The CDR3 consists of 18 residues. Trimming shortened V by 7 bases and J by 0 bases, and 25 bases separated the two germline ends. CDR3 loop: CASNLPGLDDRGSYEQYF. The DNA for the CDR3 is TGTGCCAGCAATCTTCCGGGACTGGACGATCGGGGCTCCTACGAGCAGTACTTC.

The chain carries TRBV27 and TRBJ2-5; D may be TRBD1 or TRBD2 (5 bases each). Judging by the DNA end, TRBJ2-7 fits better; the J call may be wrong. The CDR3 has 17 residues. Germline CDR1 MNHEY, CDR2 SMNVEV (reference sequence). CDR3 nucleotide sequence: TGTGCCAGCAGTTTATTACCCCCCGGGGCGGAACACTACGAGCAGTACTTC. Translated: CASSLLPPGAEHYEQYF.

The rearrangement links TRBV7-8 to TRBJ2-2; 12 bases match TRBD2. This CDR3 is built from 19 residues. CDR1 and CDR2 from the germline V gene are SGHVS and FQNEAQ. The V and J ends lost 4 bases and 4 bases, in that order; junction bases with no gene match: 13. In nucleotides, the CDR3 is TGTGCCAGCAGCTATCGCAGGACTAGCGGGGCCCCCCGCACCGGGGAGCTGTTTTTT. It encodes CASSYRRTSGAPRTGELFF.

The V call is TRBV7-7, the J call TRBJ2-1, with D perhaps matching TRBD1 or TRBD2 (6 bases each). Germline CDR1 SSHAT, CDR2 FNYEAQ (reference sequence). The CDR3 runs 17 residues. Trimming took 5 bases from V and 7 from J, leaving 24 bases between them. The CDR3 here is CASSPYPRPGARNEQFF. The CDR3 DNA reads TGTGCCAGCAGCCCTTACCCTCGACCGGGGGCGCGAAATGAGCAGTTCTTC.

This rearrangement joins TRBV20-1 to TRBJ2-1, with TRBD2 matching over 9 bases. CDR1 is DFQATT and CDR2 is SNEGSKA in the germline V gene (reference sequence). V shed 0 bases, J shed 3 bases, and the junction held 6 bases outside the gene matches. This CDR3 contains 16 residues. As DNA, the CDR3 is TGCAGTGCTAGAGATCTTCTGCGGGGGGGCTACAATGAGCAGTTCTTC. Translating it yields CSARDLLRGGYNEQFF.

A few counts support this clonotype. This chain links TRBV4-1 with TRBJ2-5; TRBD1 aligns across 7 bases. The germline CDR1 and CDR2 sequences are MGHRA and YSYEKL. Trimming removed 4 bases from V and 3 bases from J; junction bases left unmatched: 5. CDR3 size: 14 residues. CDR3 protein: CASSLGTAEETQYF. CDR3 DNA sequence: TGCGCCAGCAGCCTTGGGACAGCTGAAGAGACCCAGTACTTC.

The chain employs TRBV6-1 and TRBJ1-2; tentatively, D is TRBD1 (5 bases). Per germline, CDR1 MNHNS and CDR2 SASEGT. The ends were cut back, 7 bases at V and 8 bases at J, with 23 bases in the middle. The length of the CDR3 is 15 residues. This CDR3 is CASNRDPGTSGGYTF. In nucleotides, the CDR3 is TGTGCCAGCAATCGGGACCCAGGGACCTCCGGGGGCTACACCTTC.